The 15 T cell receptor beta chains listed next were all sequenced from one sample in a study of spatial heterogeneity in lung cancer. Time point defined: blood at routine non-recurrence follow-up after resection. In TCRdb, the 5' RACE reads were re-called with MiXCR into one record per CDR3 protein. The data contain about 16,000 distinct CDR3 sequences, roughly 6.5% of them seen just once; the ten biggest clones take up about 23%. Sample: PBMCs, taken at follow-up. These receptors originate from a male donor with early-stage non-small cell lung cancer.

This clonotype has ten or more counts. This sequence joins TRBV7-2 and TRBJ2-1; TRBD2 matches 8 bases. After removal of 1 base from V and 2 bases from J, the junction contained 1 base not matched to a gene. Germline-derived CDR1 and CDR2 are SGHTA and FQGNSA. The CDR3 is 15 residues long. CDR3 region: CASSLVSGTYNEQFF. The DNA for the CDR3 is TGTGCCAGCAGCTTAGTTAGCGGGACCTACAATGAGCAGTTCTTC.

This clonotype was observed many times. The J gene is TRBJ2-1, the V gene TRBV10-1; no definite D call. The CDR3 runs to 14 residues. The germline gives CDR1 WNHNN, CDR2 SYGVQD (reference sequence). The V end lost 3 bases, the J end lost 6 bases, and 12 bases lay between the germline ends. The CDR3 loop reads CASSEGRDPNEQFF. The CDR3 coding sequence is TGCGCCAGCAGTGAAGGTCGAGACCCCAATGAGCAGTTCTTC.

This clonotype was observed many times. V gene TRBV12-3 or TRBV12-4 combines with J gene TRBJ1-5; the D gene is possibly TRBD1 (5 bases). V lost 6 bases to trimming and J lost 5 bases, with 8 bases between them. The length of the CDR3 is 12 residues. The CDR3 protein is CASRYRYQPQHF. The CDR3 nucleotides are TGTGCCAGCAGGTACAGGTATCAGCCCCAGCATTTT.

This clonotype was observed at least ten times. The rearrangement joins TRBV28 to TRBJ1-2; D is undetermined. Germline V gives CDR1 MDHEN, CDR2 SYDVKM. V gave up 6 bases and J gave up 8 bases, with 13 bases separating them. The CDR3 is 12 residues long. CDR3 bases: TGTGCCAGCAGCCAAAGGGTAGGAGGCTACACCTTC. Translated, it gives CASSQRVGGYTF.

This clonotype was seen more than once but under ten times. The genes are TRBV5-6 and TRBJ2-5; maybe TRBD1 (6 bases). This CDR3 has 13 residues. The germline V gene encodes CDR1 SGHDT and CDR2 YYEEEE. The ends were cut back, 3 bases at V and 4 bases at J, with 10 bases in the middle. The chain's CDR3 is CASSWGPAETQYF. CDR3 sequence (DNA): TGTGCCAGCAGCTGGGGGCCAGCAGAGACCCAGTACTTC.

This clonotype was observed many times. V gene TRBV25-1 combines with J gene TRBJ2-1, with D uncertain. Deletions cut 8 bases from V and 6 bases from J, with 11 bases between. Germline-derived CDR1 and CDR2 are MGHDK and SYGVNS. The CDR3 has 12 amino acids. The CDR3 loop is CASDPGINEQFF. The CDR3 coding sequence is TGTGCCAGCGACCCTGGGATCAATGAGCAGTTCTTC. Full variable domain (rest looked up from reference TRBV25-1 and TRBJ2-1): EADIYQTPRYLVIGTGKKITLECSQTMGHDKMYWYQQDPGMELHLIHYSYGVNSTEKGDLSSESTVSRIRTEHFPLTLESARPSHTSQYLCASDPGINEQFFGPGTRLTVL.

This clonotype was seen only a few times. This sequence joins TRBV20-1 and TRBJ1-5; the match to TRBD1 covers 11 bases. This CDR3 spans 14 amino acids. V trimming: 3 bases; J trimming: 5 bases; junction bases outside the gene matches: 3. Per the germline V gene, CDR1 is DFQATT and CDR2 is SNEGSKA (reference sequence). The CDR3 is CSARDRGLDQPQHF. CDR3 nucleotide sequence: TGCAGTGCTAGGGACAGGGGGCTGGATCAGCCCCAGCATTTT.

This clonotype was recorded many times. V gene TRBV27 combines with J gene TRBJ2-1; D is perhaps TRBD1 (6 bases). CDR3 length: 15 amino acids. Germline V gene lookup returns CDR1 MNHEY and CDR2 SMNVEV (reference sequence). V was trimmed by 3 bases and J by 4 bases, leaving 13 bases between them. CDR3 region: CASSLNREVYNEQFF. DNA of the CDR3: TGTGCCAGCAGTTTGAACAGGGAAGTTTACAATGAGCAGTTCTTC.

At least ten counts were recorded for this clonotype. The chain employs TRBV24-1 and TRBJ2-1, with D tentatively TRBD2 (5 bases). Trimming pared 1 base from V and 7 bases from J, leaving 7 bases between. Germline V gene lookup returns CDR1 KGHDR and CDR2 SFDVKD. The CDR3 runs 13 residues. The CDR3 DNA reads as TGTGCCACCAGTGATTTTTGGGAGAATGAGCAGTTCTTC. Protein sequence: CATSDFWENEQFF.

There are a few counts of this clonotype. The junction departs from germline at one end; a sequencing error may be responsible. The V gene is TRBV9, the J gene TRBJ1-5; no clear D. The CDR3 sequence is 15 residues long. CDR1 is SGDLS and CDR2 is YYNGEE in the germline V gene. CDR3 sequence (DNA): TGTGCCAGCAGCGTAGACGGATATAGCAATCAGCCCAAGCATTTT. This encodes CASSVDGYSNQPKHF.

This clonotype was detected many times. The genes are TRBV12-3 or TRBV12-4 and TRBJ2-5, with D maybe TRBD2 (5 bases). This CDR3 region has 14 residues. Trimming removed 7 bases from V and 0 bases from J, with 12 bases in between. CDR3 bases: TGTGCCAGCACCCATTCCGGGGACCAAGAGACCCAGTACTTC. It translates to CASTHSGDQETQYF.

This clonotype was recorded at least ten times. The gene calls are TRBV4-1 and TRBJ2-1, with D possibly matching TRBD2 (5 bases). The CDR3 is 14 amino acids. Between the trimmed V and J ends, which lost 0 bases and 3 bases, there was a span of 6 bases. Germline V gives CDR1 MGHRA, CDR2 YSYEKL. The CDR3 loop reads CASSQDGSYNEQFF. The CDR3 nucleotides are TGCGCCAGCAGCCAAGATGGGAGCTACAATGAGCAGTTCTTC.

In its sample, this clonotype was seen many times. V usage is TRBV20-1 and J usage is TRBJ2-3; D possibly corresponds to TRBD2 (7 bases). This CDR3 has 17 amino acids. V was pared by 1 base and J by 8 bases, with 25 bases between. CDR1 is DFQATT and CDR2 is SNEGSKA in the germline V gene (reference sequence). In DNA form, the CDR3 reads TGCAGTGCTAGAGGGGGAAACGGGGGGCCTTCTCCGGGTACGCAGTATTTT. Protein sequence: CSARGGNGGPSPGTQYF.

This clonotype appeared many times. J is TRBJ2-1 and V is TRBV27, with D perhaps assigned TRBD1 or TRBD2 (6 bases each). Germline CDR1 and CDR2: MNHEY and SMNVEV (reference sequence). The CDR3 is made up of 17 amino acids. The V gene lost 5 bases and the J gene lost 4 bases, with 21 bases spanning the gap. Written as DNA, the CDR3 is TGTGCCAGCAGTCCGGCCTCGGGGGCGACTGTGTACAATGAGCAGTTCTTC. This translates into CASSPASGATVYNEQFF.

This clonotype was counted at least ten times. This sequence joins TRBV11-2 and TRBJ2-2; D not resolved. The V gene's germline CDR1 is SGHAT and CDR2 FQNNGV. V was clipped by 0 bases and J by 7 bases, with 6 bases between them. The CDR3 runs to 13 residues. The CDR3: CASSLDPDGELFF. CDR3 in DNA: TGTGCCAGCAGCTTAGATCCGGACGGGGAGCTGTTTTTT. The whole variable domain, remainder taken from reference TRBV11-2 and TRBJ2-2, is EAGVAQSPRYKIIEKRQSVAFWCNPISGHATLYWYQQILGQGPKLLIQFQNNGVVDDSQLPKDRFSAERLKGVDSTLKIQPAKLEDSAVYLCASSLDPDGELFFGEGSRLTVL.